The 14 T cell receptor beta chains in this list originate from one sample, sequenced in a study of T-cell reconstitution after alpha-beta-depleted transplantation in children. The TCRbeta library was prepared with unique molecular identifiers. Each CDR3 protein is one row after TCRdb ran MiXCR on the PCR reads. The table includes about 300,000 distinct CDR3 sequences, about a tenth detected once. Material: PBMCs, obtained before TCRalphabeta/CD19-depleted stem cell transplant. Receptors were obtained from a boy less than two years old with acute myeloid leukemia, due to receive a stem cell transplant.

To note about this clonotype: The germline gene is not matched at one end of the junction; a read error may be the cause. The rearrangement links TRBV6-2 or TRBV6-3 to TRBJ2-7; 9 nucleotides align to TRBD1. Germline lookup yields CDR1 MNHEY and CDR2 SVGEGT. There are 15 residues in the CDR3. The CDR3, as DNA: TGTGCCAGCAGCCTCTCCGGGACAGGGTCCTTCGAGCAGTACTTC. It translates to CASSLSGTGSFEQYF.

Ten or more counts support this clonotype. The J gene is TRBJ2-7, the V gene TRBV5-1; 9 positions match TRBD1. The CDR3 contains 13 residues. Trimming removed 4 bases from V and 4 bases from J; junction bases left unmatched: 3. Germline-derived CDR1 and CDR2 are SGHRS and YFSETQ. CDR3 nucleotide sequence: TGCGCCAGCAGCGGGACAGGGAGATACGAGCAGTACTTC. It yields the protein CASSGTGRYEQYF.

This clonotype came up many times. The chain uses TRBV7-2 and TRBJ2-1; D not certain. The CDR3 is made up of 14 amino acids. Trimming pared 3 bases from V and 0 bases from J, leaving 6 bases between. The germline V gene encodes CDR1 SGHTA and CDR2 FQGNSA. CDR3 loop: CASSFPGSYNEQFF. Here the CDR3 DNA reads TGTGCCAGCAGCTTTCCCGGCTCCTACAATGAGCAGTTCTTC.

In the case of this clonotype: This may stem from a read error, because a much larger clone lies one nucleotide away. The chain has TRBV29-1 and TRBJ2-7; D might be TRBD2 (6 bases). The length of the CDR3 is 14 residues. Germline CDR1 and CDR2: SQVTM and ANQGSEA. V was cut by 5 bases and J by 0 bases, with 14 bases left in between. The CDR3 spells CSVIGGDNSYEQYF. DNA of the CDR3: TGCAGCGTTATTGGCGGGGATAACTCCTACGAGCAGTACTTC.

The chain is built from TRBV6-1 and TRBJ2-3, with 8 bases matching TRBD2. The CDR3 runs to 16 residues. The V gene's germline CDR1 is MNHNS and CDR2 SASEGT. The J segment lost 1 base and the V segment lost 6 bases, leaving 9 bases of the junction unmatched. CDR3 in DNA: TGTGCCAGCAGCCAAAGCGGGGGATGGGGCACAGATACGCAGTATTTT. This codes for CASSQSGGWGTDTQYF.

The gene calls are TRBV6-5 and TRBJ1-1; the D gene is possibly TRBD1 (5 bases). The CDR3 extends over 14 amino acids. CDR1 is MNHEY and CDR2 is SVGAGI in the germline V gene. The ends were cut back, 4 bases at V and 0 bases at J, with 9 bases in the middle. The CDR3 reads CASSSVRVNTEAFF. CDR3 sequence (DNA): TGTGCCAGCAGTTCAGTCAGGGTGAACACTGAAGCTTTCTTT.

This clonotype was recorded many times. The chain couples TRBV5-1 to TRBJ2-1; D is ambiguous. V gave up 3 bases and J gave up 8 bases, with 12 bases separating them. Germline V gene lookup returns CDR1 SGHRS and CDR2 YFSETQ. There are 13 residues in the CDR3. CDR3 protein: CASSSTVSDEQFF. The CDR3 coding sequence is TGCGCCAGCAGCTCCACCGTTTCCGATGAGCAGTTCTTC.

This clonotype was observed a single time. This may be a read error, as it is one base from a much larger clone. The chain recombines TRBV18 with TRBJ2-1; 8 bases align to TRBD2. CDR3 length equals 14 residues. Per germline, CDR1 KGHSH and CDR2 LQKENI. The V segment lost 3 bases and the J segment 11 bases; nucleotides outside the gene matches: 9. CDR3 DNA: TGTGCCAGCTCACCGATGGCGGGGGGAAATAAGCAGTTCTTC. Translating it yields CASSPMAGGNKQFF.

This clonotype was counted a few times. The rearrangement joins TRBV3-1 to TRBJ2-3; D call uncertain. Trimming left V 1 base short and J 0 bases short, with 8 bases between. The CDR3 covers 15 residues. Germline V gene lookup returns CDR1 LGHDT and CDR2 YNNKEL (reference sequence). Here the CDR3 reads CASSQGGQSTDTQYF. CDR3 nucleotide sequence: TGTGCCAGCAGCCAAGGTGGGCAGAGCACAGATACGCAGTATTTT.

This clonotype came up a few times. The chain has TRBV7-2 and TRBJ2-1; D is perhaps TRBD1 or TRBD2 (5 bases each). The CDR3 runs to 12 residues. Germline-derived CDR1 and CDR2 are SGHTA and FQGNSA. V lost 3 bases and J lost 11, with 11 bases in between. CDR3 nucleotides: TGTGCCAGCAGCTTCCAGAGGGGAAAGCAGTTCTTC. Its protein product is CASSFQRGKQFF.

The sample holds many counts of this clonotype. The V call is TRBV11-2, the J call TRBJ2-7, with 9 positions matching TRBD1. The CDR3 length is 16 residues. The ends lost 4 bases at V and 2 bases at J; junction bases unmatched: 9. Germline CDR1 and CDR2: SGHAT and FQNNGV. The CDR3 is CASSSMDRGGTYEQYF. CDR3 nucleotide sequence: TGTGCCAGCAGCTCTATGGACAGGGGCGGCACCTACGAGCAGTACTTC.

This clonotype was seen a handful of times. The V gene is TRBV30, the J gene TRBJ2-1; D might be TRBD1 (5 bases). Per the germline V gene, CDR1 is GTSNPN and CDR2 is SVGIG (reference sequence). The CDR3 sequence is 11 residues long. With 4 bases removed from V and 9 bases from J, the gap between germline ends came to 10 bases. The CDR3 spells CAWKGMVEQFF. The CDR3 coding sequence is TGTGCCTGGAAGGGGATGGTTGAGCAGTTCTTC. Together with reference TRBV30 and TRBJ2-1, the CDR3 gives the full variable domain: SQTIHQWPATLVQPVGSPLSLECTVEGTSNPNLYWYRQAAGRGLQLLFYSVGIGQISSEVPQNLSASRPQDRQFILSSKKLLLSDSGFYLCAWKGMVEQFFGPGTRLTVL.

V usage is TRBV7-2 and J usage is TRBJ2-5, with 13 bases matching TRBD2. The ends lost 6 bases at V and 5 bases at J; junction bases unmatched: 6. The CDR3 runs to 15 residues. Germline V CDR1 and CDR2: SGHTA, FQGNSA. CDR3 loop: CASSQTSGRRETQYF. The DNA for the CDR3 is TGTGCCAGCAGTCAGACTAGCGGGAGGCGGGAGACCCAGTACTTC.

Concerning this clonotype itself: With a much larger clone just one base away, this may be a read error. In nucleotides, the CDR3 is TGTGCCTGGAGTGTTGAGGGAGAGACCCAGTACTTC. Amino acid sequence: CAWSVEGETQYF. The genes are TRBV30 and TRBJ2-5; D is possibly TRBD2 (5 bases). The CDR3 loop spans 12 amino acids. The V gene's germline CDR1 is GTSNPN and CDR2 SVGIG (reference sequence). V shed 0 bases and J shed 4 bases, with 6 bases lying between them.